This TCR beta chain was retrieved from a study of shared clonotypes between healthy human individuals. The study, taken as a whole, reports: Clonotypes which were not shared had lower generation probabilities than clonotypes that all four donors shared.

This CDR3 spans 16 amino acids. V gave up 3 bases and J gave up 2 bases, with 11 bases separating them. Germline V gene lookup returns CDR1 KGHSH and CDR2 LQKENI. Repertoires were generated with immunoSEQ multiplex PCR, while TCRdb's copy carries only in-frame clones and drops some. The sample lists more than 550,000 clones; approximately 72% were seen once. Remarks on this clone: Its antigen remains unidentified.

This receptor was taken from a woman aged 25 to 39 in good health. The rearrangement links TRBV18 to TRBJ2-6; D gene uncertain. Sequencing was performed on memory CD4+ T cells sorted from blood. As for subset: CD45RA-negative fraction. DNA of the CDR3: TGTGCCAGCTCACCGGGCCTGGGCCCTGGGGCCAACGTCCTGACTTTC. Translated: CASSPGLGPGANVLTF.